This paragraph reports one T cell receptor (beta chain). This specimen comes from a study of blood T cell repertoires in COVID-19. About the research overall: T cells, B-cell-depleted T cells, or PBMCs provided the cDNA or gDNA that served as material.

CDR1 is LNHDA, CDR2 SQIVND, per germline (reference sequence). The CDR3 has 16 amino acids. V was pared by 5 bases and J by 5 bases, with 6 bases of the junction left unmatched. Only in-frame clones appear in the TCRdb table, and some are missing; sequencing was by immunoSEQ multiplex PCR. Of about 350,000 clones in the sample, about 87% are singletons; the top ten hold roughly 6%. Sequenced input: peripheral blood. The chain employs TRBV19 and TRBJ2-1; 13 bases align to TRBD2. This receptor was identified in a woman aged 45-65 years with COVID-19, enrolled during active disease. The CDR3: CASSPRLAGGNNEQFF. The CDR3, as DNA: TGTGCCAGTAGTCCCCGACTAGCGGGAGGAAACAATGAGCAGTTCTTC.